A single sample is the source of the 32 T cell receptor beta chains below, sequenced in a study of control samples from healthy donors and cancer patients. Repertoires were generated with immunoSEQ multiplex PCR, while TCRdb's copy carries only in-frame clones and drops some. Of roughly 59,000 clones in the sample, more than 85% are singletons; the top ten hold 1.5% to 2%. Source material: PBMCs. These TCRs come from a man aged 35 to 55 with colorectal cancer.

The chain carries TRBV19 and TRBJ2-5, with no clear D. Germline V CDR1 and CDR2: LNHDA, SQIVND (reference sequence). CDR3 length: 11 amino acids. The CDR3, as DNA: TGTGACTGTTCAGGAAAAGAGACCCAGTACTTC. Translation gives CDCSGKETQYF.

CDR3 sequence (DNA): TGTGCCAGCAGCCAAGCGACAGGACAGGCCTGGCCCCAGCATTTT. It translates to CASSQATGQAWPQHF. This rearrangement joins TRBV4-2 to TRBJ1-5; 7 nucleotides line up with TRBD1. Germline trimming cut 1 base from V and 9 bases from J; bases unmatched to any gene: 9. Germline loops: CDR1 LGHNA, CDR2 YNFKEQ. This CDR3 has 15 amino acids.

This clone was seen just once. This chain connects TRBV5-8 to TRBJ2-6; TRBD1 might be the D (6 bases). Trimming took off 6 bases at V and 4 bases at J, with 14 bases between the two ends. The germline CDR1 and CDR2 sequences are SGHTS and YDEGEE. This CDR3 has 15 residues. CDR3 nucleotides: TGTGCCAGCAACGTACCAGGGGCCGGGGCCAACGTCCTGACTTTC. This sequence encodes CASNVPGAGANVLTF.

The V and J genes are TRBV7-2 and TRBJ2-5; possible D gene TRBD2, 5 bases. Between the trimmed V and J ends, which lost 1 base and 2 bases, there was a span of 11 bases. The CDR3 length is 15 residues. In germline, CDR1 is SGHTA, CDR2 FQGNSA. This CDR3 reads CASSLGSRGQETQYF. The DNA of the CDR3 is TGTGCCAGCAGCTTAGGTTCCCGGGGACAAGAGACCCAGTACTTC.

The chain couples TRBV2 to TRBJ1-6; D is unclear. Trimming left V 3 bases short and J 7 bases short, with 13 bases between. Germline V lookup: CDR1 SNHLY, CDR2 FYNNEI. This CDR3 has 15 residues. The CDR3 sequence is CASSDGPGRNSPLHF. The CDR3 nucleotides are TGTGCCAGCAGTGACGGGCCCGGCCGAAATTCACCCCTCCACTTT.

This chain's CDR3 is CASSYIPNRGTEAFF. The CDR3 nucleotides read TGTGCCAGCAGTTATATACCAAACCGGGGCACTGAAGCTTTCTTT. The V call is TRBV27, the J call TRBJ1-1; D ambiguous. The CDR3 has 15 residues. Per the germline V gene, CDR1 is MNHEY and CDR2 is SMNVEV (reference sequence). The ends were cut back, 4 bases at V and 4 bases at J, with 16 bases in the middle.

The rearrangement joins TRBV6-1 to TRBJ1-4, with a possible D match to TRBD1 (6 bases). The V and J ends lost 3 bases and 7 bases respectively, with 12 bases between them. The length of the CDR3 is 14 residues. Germline values: CDR1 MNHNS, CDR2 SASEGT. CDR3 sequence reads: CASSEGGGGEKLFF. CDR3 nucleotides: TGTGCCAGCAGTGAGGGGGGAGGGGGTGAAAAACTGTTTTTT.

CDR3 DNA sequence: TGTGCCAGCAGCCAAGATCGTAAGACCCAGTACTTC. Its translation is CASSQDRKTQYF. The gene calls are TRBV3-1 (or the pseudogene TRBV3-2) and TRBJ2-5; the D is unclear. Per the germline V gene, CDR1 is LGHDT and CDR2 is YNNKEL (reference sequence). The CDR3 runs to 12 residues. The germline V and J ends were trimmed by 0 bases and 6 bases, with 5 bases remaining between them.

The chain has TRBV5-1 and TRBJ2-1, with D hard to call. The germline V and J ends were trimmed by 7 bases and 8 bases, with 16 bases remaining between them. The length of the CDR3 is 13 residues. Germline V gene data show CDR1 as SGHRS and CDR2 as YFSETQ. The chain's CDR3 is CASGRGRVDEQFF. The DNA for the CDR3 is TGCGCCAGCGGACGCGGAAGGGTTGATGAGCAGTTCTTC.

The chain has TRBV7-6 and TRBJ1-1; 7 nucleotides line up with TRBD1. The CDR3 sequence is 16 residues long. CDR1 SGHVS and CDR2 FNYEAQ come from the germline V gene. V trimming: 3 bases; J trimming: 5 bases; junction bases outside the gene matches: 12. The CDR3 loop reads CASSLTSQGVWTEAFF. The CDR3 region has the DNA TGTGCCAGCAGCTTGACCTCCCAGGGGGTATGGACTGAAGCTTTCTTT.

CDR3: CASSPGGGANYGYTF. CDR3 DNA sequence: TGTGCCAGCAGCCCAGGGGGGGGAGCTAACTATGGCTACACCTTC. The rearrangement joins TRBV7-9 to TRBJ1-2; 7 nucleotides line up with TRBD1. The CDR3 runs 15 residues. Germline loops: CDR1 SEHNR, CDR2 FQNEAQ (reference sequence). Germline trimming cut 5 bases from V and 0 bases from J; bases unmatched to any gene: 6.

The genes are TRBV9 and TRBJ2-7, with 8 positions matching TRBD2. CDR1 and CDR2 (germline): SGDLS, YYNGEE. Germline trimming cut 6 bases from V and 7 bases from J; bases unmatched to any gene: 15. This CDR3 is built from 15 residues. The CDR3 protein is CASNPAGSGGGEQYF. The CDR3 DNA follows: TGTGCCAGCAACCCCGCGGGTAGCGGCGGGGGGGAGCAGTACTTC.

The V call is TRBV7-3, the J call TRBJ1-1, with 7 nucleotides matching TRBD1. Germline CDR1 reads SGHTA; CDR2 reads FQGTGA. With V trimmed by 4 bases and J by 7 bases, 12 bases remained unmatched. This CDR3 is 15 amino acids long. CDR3 residues: CASSWGRGRGDEAFF. The CDR3 DNA reads TGTGCCAGCAGCTGGGGAAGGGGGCGAGGGGATGAAGCTTTCTTT. The full variable domain, with the rest looked up from reference TRBV7-3 and TRBJ1-1, is GAGVSQTPSNKVTEKGKYVELRCDPISGHTALYWYRQSLGQGPEFLIYFQGTGAADDSGLPNDRFFAVRPEGSVSTLKIQRTERGDSAVYLCASSWGRGRGDEAFFGQGTRLTVV.

The J gene is TRBJ2-1, the V gene TRBV9; 7 positions agree with TRBD1. V shed 3 bases and J 7 bases; nucleotides not matched to a gene: 10. There are 15 residues in the CDR3. Germline CDR1 reads SGDLS; CDR2 reads YYNGEE. The CDR3: CASSARQGLLNEQFF. The DNA for the CDR3 is TGTGCCAGCAGCGCGAGACAGGGTTTGTTAAATGAGCAGTTCTTC. Full variable domain (outside the CDR3, taken from reference TRBV9 and TRBJ2-1): DSGVTQTPKHLITATGQRVTLRCSPRSGDLSVYWYQQSLDQGLQFLIQYYNGEERAKGNILERFSAQQFPDLHSELNLSSLELGDSALYFCASSARQGLLNEQFFGPGTRLTVL.

This chain joins TRBV3-1 (or the pseudogene TRBV3-2) and TRBJ2-1; no clear D. The CDR3 covers 15 residues. Trimming stripped 3 bases from V and 6 bases from J, with 15 bases between. Per the germline V gene, CDR1 is LGHDT and CDR2 is YNNKEL (reference sequence). CDR3 nucleotide sequence: TGTGCCAGCAGCCAGAGTTACCTCTTGTTCAATGAGCAGTTCTTC. Protein sequence: CASSQSYLLFNEQFF.

The chain couples TRBV4-1 to TRBJ1-2; D is uncertain. Germline lookup yields CDR1 MGHRA and CDR2 YSYEKL. V dropped 0 bases and J dropped 4 bases, with 12 bases sitting between them. The CDR3 has 15 residues. This chain's CDR3 is CASSQDLVSLYGYTF. CDR3 sequence (DNA): TGCGCCAGCAGCCAAGATTTGGTTTCGCTCTATGGCTACACCTTC.

In its sample, this clone was seen a few times. The chain joins TRBV7-2 to TRBJ1-1, with D uncertain. V was shortened by 1 base and J by 1 base, with 10 bases between the two germline ends. There are 15 residues in the CDR3. The germline V gene encodes CDR1 SGHTA and CDR2 FQGNSA. CDR3 nucleotide sequence: TGTGCCAGCAGCTTAGGAGGCAGCCCGAACACTGAAGCTTTCTTT. Translated: CASSLGGSPNTEAFF.

The chain combines TRBV5-6 with TRBJ1-2, with D possibly being TRBD1 (5 bases). V lost 6 bases, J lost 8 bases, and 11 bases lay in between. CDR1 and CDR2 from the germline V gene are SGHDT and YYEEEE. The CDR3 consists of 11 residues. The CDR3 nucleotides are TGTGCCAGCAAGAGGGACCTCGGCTACACCTTC. Its translation is CASKRDLGYTF.

The CDR3 coding sequence is TGTGCCAGCAGTTTTGGGGACCGGATGAACACTGAAGCTTTCTTT. This gives the protein CASSFGDRMNTEAFF. The chain carries TRBV27 and TRBJ1-1; TRBD1 might be the D (5 bases). Germline V gene lookup returns CDR1 MNHEY and CDR2 SMNVEV (reference sequence). The CDR3 contains 15 residues. The V end was cut by 3 bases, the J end by 0 bases, with 11 bases between.

This chain links TRBV6-5 with TRBJ1-2, with a weak D call TRBD1 (5 bases). Germline V gives CDR1 MNHEY, CDR2 SVGAGI. The CDR3 covers 14 residues. V was clipped by 8 bases and J by 4 bases, with 17 bases between them. The DNA of the CDR3 is TGTGCCAGCCGGGACTTGGGTGAAGTCTATGGCTACACCTTC. Its protein product is CASRDLGEVYGYTF.

The V call is TRBV29-1, the J call TRBJ1-2; TRBD1 aligns across 7 bases. CDR1 is SQVTM, CDR2 ANQGSEA, per germline. Unmatched junction bases numbered 13, after V lost 0 bases and J lost 6 bases. The length of the CDR3 is 16 residues. CDR3 in amino acids: CSVEDPFRGGGDGYTF. DNA for the CDR3: TGCAGCGTTGAAGACCCTTTCAGGGGGGGAGGGGATGGCTACACCTTC.

This chain uses TRBV7-3 with TRBJ1-3, with 11 bases fitting TRBD1. The CDR3 covers 15 residues. The germline V gene encodes CDR1 SGHTA and CDR2 FQGTGA. V shed 4 bases, J shed 7 bases, and the junction held 6 bases outside the gene matches. DNA of the CDR3: TGTGCCAGCAGCTCCGCCCGGGACAGGGGGAACACCATATATTTT. Translated, it gives CASSSARDRGNTIYF.

The J gene is TRBJ1-2, the V gene TRBV6-1, with D unclear. Germline CDR1 is MNHNS and CDR2 is SASEGT. CDR3 length equals 14 residues. The V end was cut by 1 base, the J end by 6 bases, with 12 bases between. Here the CDR3 reads CASSEGGRKNGYTF. The CDR3 DNA reads TGTGCCAGCAGTGAAGGAGGACGTAAAAATGGCTACACCTTC.

CDR3 protein: CSASGTSGASRGTQYF. DNA for the CDR3: TGCAGTGCTAGTGGGACTAGCGGGGCGAGTAGGGGTACGCAGTATTTT. The chain is built from TRBV20-1 and TRBJ2-3, with 13 bases aligning to TRBD2. The CDR3 is 16 residues long. V gave up 3 bases and J gave up 8 bases; unmatched junction bases: 11. Germline V lookup: CDR1 DFQATT, CDR2 SNEGSKA (reference sequence).

This clone was observed once. V and J are TRBV20-1 and TRBJ1-1, with 8 bases matching TRBD1. The V gene end was trimmed by 6 bases and the J gene end by 6 bases; junction bases not matched to a gene: 3. The CDR3 totals 11 residues. From germline, CDR1 is DFQATT and CDR2 SNEGSKA (reference sequence). The CDR3 region is CSAPDRAEAFF. In DNA, the CDR3 is TGCAGTGCCCCGGACAGGGCTGAAGCTTTCTTT.

The rearrangement uses TRBV7-2 and TRBJ1-5; TRBD1 matches 10 bases. Germline V CDR1 and CDR2: SGHTA, FQGNSA. This CDR3 region has 14 residues. Trimming removed 4 bases from V and 7 bases from J; junction bases left unmatched: 4. The CDR3 region is CASSSTGGLQPQHF. Written as DNA, the CDR3 is TGTGCCAGCAGCTCGACAGGGGGCCTGCAGCCCCAGCATTTT. Using reference TRBV7-2 and TRBJ1-5 for the parts outside the CDR3, the full variable domain is GAGVSQSPSNKVTEKGKDVELRCDPISGHTALYWYRQSLGQGLEFLIYFQGNSAPDKSGLPSDRFSAERTGGSVSTLTIQRTQQEDSAVYLCASSSTGGLQPQHFGDGTRLSIL.

This clone was seen just once. The genes are TRBV10-3 and TRBJ1-1; no clear D gene. CDR1 and CDR2 from the germline V gene are ENHRY and SYGVKD. The CDR3 is 16 amino acids. With 0 bases removed from V and 2 bases from J, the gap between germline ends came to 13 bases. The CDR3 region is CAISESVEYRNTEAFF. The CDR3 DNA reads TGTGCCATCAGTGAGTCGGTGGAGTACAGAAACACTGAAGCTTTCTTT.

The chain carries TRBV7-9 and TRBJ1-2; no clear D. V lost 7 bases and J lost 2, with 14 bases in between. Germline lookup yields CDR1 SEHNR and CDR2 FQNEAQ (reference sequence). The CDR3 runs 14 residues. DNA of the CDR3: TGTGCCAGCACCCTCGCCCCCGGGAACTATGGCTACACCTTC. It yields the protein CASTLAPGNYGYTF.

This chain links TRBV9 with TRBJ2-1; 8 nucleotides align to TRBD1. The germline gives CDR1 SGDLS, CDR2 YYNGEE. The CDR3 spans 15 residues. With V trimmed by 1 base and J by 5 bases, 5 bases remained unmatched. CDR3 nucleotide sequence: TGTGCCAGCAGCGTAACAGGGGGTACTAACAATGAGCAGTTCTTC. Protein: CASSVTGGTNNEQFF.

The chain is built from TRBV29-1 and TRBJ2-7; the match to TRBD1 covers 9 bases. This CDR3 comprises 12 residues. Germline V gene sequence: CDR1 SQVTM, CDR2 ANQGSEA. V lost 6 bases to trimming and J lost 6 bases; unmatched junction nucleotides: 6. The CDR3 loop is CSVRTGVGEQYF. The CDR3, as DNA: TGCAGCGTACGGACAGGGGTGGGCGAGCAGTACTTC.

V gene TRBV7-9 combines with J gene TRBJ2-1, with 7 bases matching TRBD1. Germline CDR1 SEHNR, CDR2 FQNEAQ (reference sequence). CDR3 size: 15 residues. V trimming: 0 bases; J trimming: 7 bases; junction bases outside the gene matches: 6. CDR3 amino acids: CASSLAKGAGNEQFF. DNA of the CDR3: TGTGCCAGCAGCTTAGCGAAGGGGGCAGGAAATGAGCAGTTCTTC.

The chain is built from TRBV6-6 and TRBJ2-7; possible D gene TRBD2, 6 bases. The V gene's germline CDR1 is MNHNY and CDR2 SVGAGI (reference sequence). Trimming stripped 7 bases from V and 0 bases from J, with 13 bases between. The CDR3 runs to 14 residues. The CDR3 nucleotides read TGTGCCAGCAAAGGGGTCGGGAGCTCCTACGAGCAGTACTTC. Translation: CASKGVGSSYEQYF.